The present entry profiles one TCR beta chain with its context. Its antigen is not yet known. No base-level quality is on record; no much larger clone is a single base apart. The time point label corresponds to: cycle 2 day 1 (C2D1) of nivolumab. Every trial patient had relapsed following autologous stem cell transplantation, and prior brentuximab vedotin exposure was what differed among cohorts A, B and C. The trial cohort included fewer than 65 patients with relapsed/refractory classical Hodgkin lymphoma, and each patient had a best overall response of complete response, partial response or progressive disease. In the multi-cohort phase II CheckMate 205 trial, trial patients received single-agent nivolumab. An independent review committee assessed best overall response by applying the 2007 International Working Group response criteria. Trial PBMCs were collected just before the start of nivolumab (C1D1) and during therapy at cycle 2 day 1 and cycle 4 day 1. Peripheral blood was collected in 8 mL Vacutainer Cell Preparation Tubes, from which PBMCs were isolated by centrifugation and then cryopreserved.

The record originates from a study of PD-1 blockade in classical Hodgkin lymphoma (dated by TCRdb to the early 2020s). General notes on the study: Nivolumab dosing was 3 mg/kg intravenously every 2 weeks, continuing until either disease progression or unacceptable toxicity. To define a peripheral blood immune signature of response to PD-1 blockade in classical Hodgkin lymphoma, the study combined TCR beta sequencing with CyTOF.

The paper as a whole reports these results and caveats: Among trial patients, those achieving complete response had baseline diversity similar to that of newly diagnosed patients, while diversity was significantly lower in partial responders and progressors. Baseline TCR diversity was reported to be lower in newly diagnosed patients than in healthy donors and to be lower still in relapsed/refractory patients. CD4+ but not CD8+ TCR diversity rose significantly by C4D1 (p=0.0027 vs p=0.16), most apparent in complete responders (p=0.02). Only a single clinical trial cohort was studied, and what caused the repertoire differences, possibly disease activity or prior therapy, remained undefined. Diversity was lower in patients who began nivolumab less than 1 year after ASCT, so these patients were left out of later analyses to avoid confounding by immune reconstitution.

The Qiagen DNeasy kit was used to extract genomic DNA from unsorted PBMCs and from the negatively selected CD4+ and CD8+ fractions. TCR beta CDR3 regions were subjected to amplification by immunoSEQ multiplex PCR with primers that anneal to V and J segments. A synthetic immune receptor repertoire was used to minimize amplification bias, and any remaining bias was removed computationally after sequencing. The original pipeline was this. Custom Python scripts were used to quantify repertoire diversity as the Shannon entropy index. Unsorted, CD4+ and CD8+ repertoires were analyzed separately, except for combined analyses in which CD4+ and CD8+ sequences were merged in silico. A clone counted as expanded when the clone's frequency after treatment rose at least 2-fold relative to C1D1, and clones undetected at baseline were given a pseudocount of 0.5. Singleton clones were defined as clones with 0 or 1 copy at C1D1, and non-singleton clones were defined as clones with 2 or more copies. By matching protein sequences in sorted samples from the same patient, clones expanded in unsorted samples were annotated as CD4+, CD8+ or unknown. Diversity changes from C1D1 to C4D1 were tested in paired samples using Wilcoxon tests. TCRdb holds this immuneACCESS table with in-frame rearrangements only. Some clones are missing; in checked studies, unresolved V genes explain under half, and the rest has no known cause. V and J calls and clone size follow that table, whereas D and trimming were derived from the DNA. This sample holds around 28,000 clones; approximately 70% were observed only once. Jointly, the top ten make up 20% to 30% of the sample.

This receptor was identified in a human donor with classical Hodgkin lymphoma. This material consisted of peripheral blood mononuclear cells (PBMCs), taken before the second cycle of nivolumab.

The CDR3 amino acid sequence is: CASSLARTGNKVSTDTQYF. At the DNA level, the sequence is TGTGCCAGCAGCTTAGCCCGGACAGGCAACAAAGTAAGCACAGATACGCAGTATTTT. The V and J genes are TRBV7-2 and TRBJ2-3, with 7 middle bases fitting TRBD1. V is pruned by 0 bases and J by 0 bases, leaving 12 bases of the junction without a gene match. CDR1 SGHTA and CDR2 FQGNSA are derived from the germline V gene. Including cysteine and phenylalanine, the CDR3 has 19 amino acids. The sequence is cut down to CDR3 DNA, 57 bases in frame from base 1.